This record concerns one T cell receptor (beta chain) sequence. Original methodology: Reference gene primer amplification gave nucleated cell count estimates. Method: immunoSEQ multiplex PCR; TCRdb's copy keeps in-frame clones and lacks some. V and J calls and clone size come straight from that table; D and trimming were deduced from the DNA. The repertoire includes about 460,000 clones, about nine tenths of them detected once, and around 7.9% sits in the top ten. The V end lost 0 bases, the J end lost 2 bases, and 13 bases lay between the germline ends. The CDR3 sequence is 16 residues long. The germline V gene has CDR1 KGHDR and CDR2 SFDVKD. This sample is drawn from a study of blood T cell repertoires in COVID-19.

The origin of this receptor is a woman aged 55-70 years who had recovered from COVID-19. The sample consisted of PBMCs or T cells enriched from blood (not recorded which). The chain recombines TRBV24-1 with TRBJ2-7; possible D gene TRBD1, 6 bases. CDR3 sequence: CATSDLRRQEAYEQYV. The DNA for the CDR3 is TGTGCCACCAGTGATTTGCGGAGACAGGAAGCCTACGAGCAGTACGTC.